Listed here are 9 T cell receptor beta chains from one sample, sequenced in a study of regulatory T cells in long-lasting Graves disease. According to the study, TCR beta libraries were built with iRepertoire HTBI primers and CDR3-region Arm-PCR. From the multiplex PCR reads, TCRdb called clonotypes with MiXCR, one entry per CDR3 protein. The repertoire holds about 430,000 distinct CDR3 sequences, with over 14% as singletons. The sample's time point: newly diagnosed GD, antithyroid drugs for less than 3 months. The TCR library was made from RNA extracted from PBMCs. These data also formed part of another study, on T cells in Graves' hyperthyroidism and ophthalmopathy.

This specimen consisted of peripheral blood mononuclear cells (PBMCs), obtained at new diagnosis, from a patient treated with antithyroid drugs. These receptors came from a woman aged 40 to 55 with Graves disease.

This clonotype was counted ten times or more. This sequence joins TRBV29-1 and TRBJ1-1; D uncertain. Germline V CDR1 and CDR2: SQVTM, ANQGSEA. This CDR3 comprises 12 residues. Trimming pared 1 base from V and 5 bases from J, leaving 8 bases between. The CDR3 loop reads CSVEGRMTEAFF. CDR3 coding DNA: TGCAGCGTTGAAGGTCGAATGACTGAAGCTTTCTTT.

Only a few counts were recorded for this clonotype. The chain has TRBV5-1 and TRBJ2-7, with 8 nucleotides matching TRBD1. The CDR3 sequence is 14 residues long. Germline V gene data show CDR1 as SGHRS and CDR2 as YFSETQ. After removal of 4 bases from V and 5 bases from J, the junction contained 8 bases not matched to a gene. The CDR3, as DNA: TGCGCCAGCAGCACGGGACAGGTGTCAGACGAGCAGTACTTC. It is translated as CASSTGQVSDEQYF. Full variable domain (missing parts from reference TRBV5-1 and TRBJ2-7): KAGVTQTPRYLIKTRGQQVTLSCSPISGHRSVSWYQQTPGQGLQFLFEYFSETQRNKGNFPGRFSGRQFSNSRSEMNVSTLELGDSALYLCASSTGQVSDEQYFGPGTRLTVT.

This clonotype appeared many times. The rearrangement joins TRBV27 to TRBJ2-1; D remains ambiguous. The CDR3 has 11 amino acids. Trimming left V 1 base short and J 5 bases short, with 0 bases between. The germline V gene encodes CDR1 MNHEY and CDR2 SMNVEV (reference sequence). The CDR3 coding sequence is TGTGCCAGCAGTTTATACAATGAGCAGTTCTTC. It specifies CASSLYNEQFF.

The J gene is TRBJ2-7, the V gene TRBV5-1; TRBD1 aligns across 8 bases. In germline, CDR1 is SGHRS, CDR2 YFSETQ. V gave up 4 bases and J gave up 4 bases; unmatched junction bases: 10. This CDR3 has 15 amino acids. CDR3 in amino acids: CASSPMDRDLYEQYF. DNA for the CDR3: TGCGCCAGCAGCCCCATGGACAGGGATCTATACGAGCAGTACTTC.

The chain employs TRBV29-1 and TRBJ2-3; D is possibly TRBD1 (5 bases). V was pared by 4 bases and J by 3 bases, with 8 bases between. The germline V gene has CDR1 SQVTM and CDR2 ANQGSEA. This CDR3 is built from 12 residues. DNA of the CDR3: TGCAGCGTTGTCCAGGGAACAGATACGCAGTATTTT. Translating it yields CSVVQGTDTQYF.

The chain uses TRBV4-1 and TRBJ2-3, with D possibly TRBD1 on 5 matching bases. Trimming stripped 0 bases from V and 3 bases from J, with 10 bases between. Per germline, CDR1 MGHRA and CDR2 YSYEKL. The CDR3 has 15 amino acids. CDR3 sequence: CASSQEGAGTDTQYF. CDR3 nucleotides: TGCGCCAGCAGCCAAGAAGGGGCAGGGACAGATACGCAGTATTTT.

Ten or more counts support this clonotype. The chain carries TRBV3-1 and TRBJ2-5; perhaps D is TRBD1 or TRBD2 (5 bases each). This CDR3 spans 16 amino acids. V dropped 4 bases and J dropped 2 bases, with 17 bases sitting between them. Germline lookup yields CDR1 LGHDT and CDR2 YNNKEL (reference sequence). This CDR3 reads CASSRPSGRVQETQYF. Here the CDR3 DNA reads TGTGCCAGCAGCCGCCCCTCGGGGCGGGTTCAAGAGACCCAGTACTTC.

This clonotype was counted ten times or more. V gene TRBV5-1 combines with J gene TRBJ1-6; a possible D gene is TRBD1 (6 bases). The CDR3 totals 18 residues. The germline CDR1 and CDR2 sequences are SGHRS and YFSETQ. V was cut by 4 bases and J by 10 bases, with 27 bases left in between. In DNA form, the CDR3 reads TGCGCCAGCAGCCCCGGGGGGGCTGCTGGGGGGCTCAAGTCACCCCTCCACTTT. Translated: CASSPGGAAGGLKSPLHF.

This clonotype was detected only a few times. This chain uses TRBV28 with TRBJ2-3, with 12 bases matching TRBD1. This CDR3 has 12 residues. The trim removed 5 bases at V and 14 bases at J, leaving 5 bases unmatched. Germline lookup yields CDR1 MDHEN and CDR2 SYDVKM. The CDR3 nucleotides are TGTGCCAGCAGTATCCGGGACAGGGGGCTGTATTTT. Protein: CASSIRDRGLYF.